The source of this T cell receptor beta chain is a study of Graves' ophthalmopathy and Graves' hyperthyroidism. The source of the PBMCs was 10 ml of fresh peripheral blood. Beta-chain TCR CDR3 regions were amplified from RNA transcripts. HTBI primers served in a first-round RT-PCR, which a second-round multiplex PCR followed. TCRdb analysed the multiplex PCR reads with MiXCR anew, one entry per CDR3 protein. The table records 600,000 to 950,000 distinct CDR3 sequences, 40% of them present only once. The origin of this receptor is an adult man with Graves' ophthalmopathy. The sequencing input was peripheral blood.

The CDR3 DNA reads as TGTGCCACCCAGATACCTTCTTACTCCTACGAGCAGTACTTC. Its translation: CATQIPSYSYEQYF. The chain combines TRBV6-6 with TRBJ2-5; the D is unclear. The J call could be wrong; TRBJ2-7 is a better fit for the DNA end. CDR1 is MNHNY and CDR2 is SVGAGI in the germline V gene (reference sequence). The CDR3 is made up of 14 amino acids.